This TCR beta chain is from a study of blood T cell repertoires in COVID-19. Study-level information: From the United States, Italy and Spain came samples of acute and convalescent COVID-19. Sources were T cells, B-cell-depleted T cells, or PBMCs; the material itself was cDNA or gDNA.

Authors' processing steps: By means of reference gene primer amplification, nucleated cell counts were estimated. The protocol was immunoSEQ multiplex PCR, while the TCRdb copy is restricted to in-frame clones and leaves out a portion. V, J and clone size are those of that table, while D and trimming were read from the DNA. The sample includes about 220,000 clones, 65% to 90% seen only once; the top ten take approximately 2.3%. Seattle participants joined during active infection and were tracked over time. The length of the CDR3 is 15 residues. Germline V gives CDR1 SGHRS, CDR2 YFSETQ. The junction had 6 bases not matched to a gene; V was cut back by 1 base and J by 9 bases.

This sequence originates from a woman in her 70s with COVID-19, enrolled during active disease. The rearrangement uses TRBV5-1 and TRBJ1-6, with 8 bases identical to TRBD1. Sequencing used peripheral blood. DNA for the CDR3: TGCGCCAGCAGCTTGTCCCCGGACAGGGCTTCACCCCTCCACTTT. Protein product: CASSLSPDRASPLHF.